Each of the 16 T cell receptor beta chains below was sequenced from the same sample in a study of cytomegalovirus exposure and HLA in healthy donors. Produced via immunoSEQ multiplex PCR; TCRdb's table is partial and in-frame only. The sample includes about 180,000 clones, about 85% of them seen just once. The sample comprised PBMCs. The receptors derive from a man aged 18 to 29 in good health and CMV-seropositive.

The chain recombines TRBV6-5 with TRBJ2-2; D remains unclear. The germline gives CDR1 MNHEY, CDR2 SVGAGI. Trimming removed 4 bases at V and 0 bases at J, with 9 bases between. This CDR3 spans 15 amino acids. The CDR3 region is CASSFSRSNTGELFF. The CDR3, as DNA: TGTGCCAGCAGTTTTTCCAGGTCGAACACCGGGGAGCTGTTTTTT.

The chain recombines TRBV29-1 with TRBJ2-1, with 9 bases that match TRBD1. From germline, CDR1 is SQVTM and CDR2 ANQGSEA. This CDR3 is built from 12 residues. V gave up 7 bases and J gave up 7 bases; unmatched junction bases: 5. The CDR3 spells CSGQGESNEQFF. The CDR3 nucleotides are TGCAGCGGACAGGGGGAGAGTAATGAGCAGTTCTTC.

V is TRBV28 and J is TRBJ1-2, with D maybe TRBD1 (6 bases). Trimming removed 6 bases at V and 8 bases at J, with 19 bases between. The CDR3 loop spans 14 amino acids. Germline CDR1 and CDR2: MDHEN and SYDVKM. In DNA, the CDR3 is TGTGCCAGCAGCCCCGGGACACCCCTGGGGGGCTACACCTTC. Amino acid sequence: CASSPGTPLGGYTF.

The rearrangement uses TRBV9 and TRBJ2-3, with D hard to call. With 1 base removed from V and 2 bases from J, the gap between germline ends came to 8 bases. The CDR3 has 14 amino acids. CDR1 SGDLS and CDR2 YYNGEE come from the germline V gene. CDR3 coding DNA: TGTGCCAGCAGCGTACAACGGTTCACAGATACGCAGTATTTT. It yields the protein CASSVQRFTDTQYF. The full variable domain, rest sourced from reference TRBV9 and TRBJ2-3, is DSGVTQTPKHLITATGQRVTLRCSPRSGDLSVYWYQQSLDQGLQFLIQYYNGEERAKGNILERFSAQQFPDLHSELNLSSLELGDSALYFCASSVQRFTDTQYFGPGTRLTVL.

This sequence joins TRBV7-9 and TRBJ2-7, with D maybe TRBD1 (6 bases). Trimming removed 6 bases from V and 1 base from J, with 13 bases in between. The V gene's germline CDR1 is SEHNR and CDR2 FQNEAQ (reference sequence). The CDR3 has 14 amino acids. CDR3 protein: CASSSDRDSYEQYF. CDR3 sequence (DNA): TGTGCCAGCAGTTCGGACAGAGATTCCTACGAGCAGTACTTC. Using reference TRBV7-9 and TRBJ2-7 for the parts outside the CDR3, the full variable domain is DTGVSQNPRHKITKRGQNVTFRCDPISEHNRLYWYRQTLGQGPEFLTYFQNEAQLEKSRLLSDRFSAERPKGSFSTLEIQRTEQGDSAMYLCASSSDRDSYEQYFGPGTRLTVT.

The chain couples TRBV30 to TRBJ2-1; 9 positions match TRBD2. V lost 4 bases, J lost 8 bases, and 12 bases stayed unmatched. Germline CDR1 reads GTSNPN; CDR2 reads SVGIG (reference sequence). This CDR3 is 15 amino acids long. DNA for the CDR3: TGTGCCTGGACTAGAGGACTAGCGTGGATCGATGAGCAGTTCTTC. This sequence encodes CAWTRGLAWIDEQFF.

The chain carries TRBV6-4 and TRBJ2-3; D is possibly TRBD2 (6 bases). Trimming cost V 4 bases and J 5 bases, with 10 bases left between them. This CDR3 has 13 residues. The V gene's germline CDR1 is MRHNA and CDR2 SNTAGT. In DNA form, the CDR3 reads TGTGCCAGCAGTGGGCAGGGAGGAGATACGCAGTATTTT. This translates into CASSGQGGDTQYF.

The gene calls are TRBV5-1 and TRBJ2-3; D is uncertain. Trimming took off 1 base at V and 5 bases at J, with 8 bases between the two ends. This CDR3 comprises 13 residues. Germline V gene sequence: CDR1 SGHRS, CDR2 YFSETQ. The CDR3 sequence: CASSLSNGDTQYF. As DNA, the CDR3 is TGCGCCAGCAGCTTGTCCAACGGAGATACGCAGTATTTT. Variable domain in full (rest from reference TRBV5-1 and TRBJ2-3): KAGVTQTPRYLIKTRGQQVTLSCSPISGHRSVSWYQQTPGQGLQFLFEYFSETQRNKGNFPGRFSGRQFSNSRSEMNVSTLELGDSALYLCASSLSNGDTQYFGPGTRLTVL.

The V call is TRBV9, the J call TRBJ1-1; D remains unclear. CDR3 length: 15 amino acids. V lost 3 bases and J 0 bases, leaving 12 bases between the germline ends. Per the germline V gene, CDR1 is SGDLS and CDR2 is YYNGEE. The CDR3 spells CASSDPGGLNTEAFF. In nucleotides, the CDR3 is TGTGCCAGCAGCGATCCGGGAGGACTGAACACTGAAGCTTTCTTT. The variable domain in full, completed from reference TRBV9 and TRBJ1-1, reads DSGVTQTPKHLITATGQRVTLRCSPRSGDLSVYWYQQSLDQGLQFLIQYYNGEERAKGNILERFSAQQFPDLHSELNLSSLELGDSALYFCASSDPGGLNTEAFFGQGTRLTVV.

This chain joins TRBV27 and TRBJ2-7, with 7 nucleotides matching TRBD1. This CDR3 has 15 amino acids. The ends lost 6 bases at V and 0 bases at J; junction bases unmatched: 8. CDR1 is MNHEY, CDR2 SMNVEV, per germline (reference sequence). The CDR3 nucleotides read TGTGCCAGCAGGTCAGGGGGATCCGGCTCCTACGAGCAGTACTTC. Translating it yields CASRSGGSGSYEQYF.

The chain's CDR3 is CASSSDRGRDEQFF. CDR3 nucleotide sequence: TGTGCCAGCAGCTCGGACAGGGGGCGAGATGAGCAGTTCTTC. This chain links TRBV11-2 with TRBJ2-1; 11 bases line up with TRBD1. CDR3 length: 14 amino acids. CDR1 SGHAT and CDR2 FQNNGV come from the germline V gene. Trimming at V came to 4 bases and at J to 8 bases, leaving 4 bases not matched to a gene.

This clone was recorded a few times. This rearrangement joins TRBV23-1 to TRBJ2-2; D is ambiguous. TRBV23-1 is placed among ORFs of uncertain function. The CDR3 runs 12 residues. Deletions cut 6 bases from V and 4 bases from J, with 6 bases between. CDR3 coding DNA: TGCGCCAGCAGGGTAGCCACCGGGGAGCTGTTTTTT. Translation gives CASRVATGELFF.

The V gene is TRBV19, the J gene TRBJ1-5; tentative D call: TRBD1 (5 bases). Germline V CDR1 and CDR2: LNHDA, SQIVND (reference sequence). This CDR3 has 18 amino acids. V lost 0 bases and J lost 2, with 17 bases in between. CDR3 sequence (DNA): TGTGCCAGTAGTATAGACCATCGGGCAGGGCGCGGCAATCAGCCCCAGCATTTT. Translated, it gives CASSIDHRAGRGNQPQHF.

The rearrangement joins TRBV7-9 to TRBJ1-1; D ambiguous. Germline CDR1 reads SEHNR; CDR2 reads FQNEAQ (reference sequence). V lost 10 bases to trimming and J lost 6 bases, with 15 bases between them. This CDR3 region has 12 residues. As DNA, the CDR3 is TGTGCCATCCAGCGAGGGTTTTCTGAAGCTTTCTTT. Its translation: CAIQRGFSEAFF.

The chain carries TRBV6-5 and TRBJ1-1; 7 bases align to TRBD1. Germline assignment: CDR1 MNHEY and CDR2 SVGAGI. The CDR3 consists of 16 residues. V was clipped by 0 bases and J by 6 bases; unmatched bases: 10. The CDR3 bases are TGTGCCAGCAGTTACTCGAACAGGGGTGTATCTCCTGAAGCTTTCTTT. Its protein is CASSYSNRGVSPEAFF.

V and J are TRBV19 and TRBJ1-5; 7 bases map to TRBD1. CDR3 length: 18 residues. Per the germline V gene, CDR1 is LNHDA and CDR2 is SQIVND (reference sequence). Unmatched junction bases numbered 15, after V lost 3 bases and J lost 4 bases. CDR3: CASSMRAPLTGENQPQHF. In nucleotides, the CDR3 is TGTGCCAGTAGTATGAGGGCTCCACTCACAGGGGAGAATCAGCCCCAGCATTTT.